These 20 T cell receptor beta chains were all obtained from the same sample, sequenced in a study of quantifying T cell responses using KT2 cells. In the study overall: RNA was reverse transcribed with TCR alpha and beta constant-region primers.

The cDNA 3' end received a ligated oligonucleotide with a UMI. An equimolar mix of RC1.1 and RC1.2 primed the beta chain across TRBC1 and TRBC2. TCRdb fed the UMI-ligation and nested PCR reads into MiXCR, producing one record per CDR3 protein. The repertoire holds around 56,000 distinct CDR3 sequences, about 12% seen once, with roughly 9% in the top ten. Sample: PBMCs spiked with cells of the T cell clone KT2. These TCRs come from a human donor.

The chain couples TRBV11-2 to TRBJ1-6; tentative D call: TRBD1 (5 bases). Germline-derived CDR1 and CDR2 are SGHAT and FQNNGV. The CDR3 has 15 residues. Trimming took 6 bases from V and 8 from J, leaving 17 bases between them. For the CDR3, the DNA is TGTGCCAGCAGATATGGGCGGCGGGGGGATTCACCCCTCCACTTT. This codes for CASRYGRRGDSPLHF.

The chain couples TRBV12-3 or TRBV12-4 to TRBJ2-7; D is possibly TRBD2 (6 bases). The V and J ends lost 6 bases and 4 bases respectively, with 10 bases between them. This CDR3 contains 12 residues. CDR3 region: CASSLGRYEQYF. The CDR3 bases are TGTGCCAGCAGCCTGGGGAGGTACGAGCAGTACTTC.

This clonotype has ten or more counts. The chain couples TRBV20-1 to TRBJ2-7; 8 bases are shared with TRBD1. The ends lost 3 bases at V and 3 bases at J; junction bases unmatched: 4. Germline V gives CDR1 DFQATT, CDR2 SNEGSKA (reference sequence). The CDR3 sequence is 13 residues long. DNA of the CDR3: TGCAGTGCTAGGGGACAGGTAGACTACGAGCAGTACTTC. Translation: CSARGQVDYEQYF.

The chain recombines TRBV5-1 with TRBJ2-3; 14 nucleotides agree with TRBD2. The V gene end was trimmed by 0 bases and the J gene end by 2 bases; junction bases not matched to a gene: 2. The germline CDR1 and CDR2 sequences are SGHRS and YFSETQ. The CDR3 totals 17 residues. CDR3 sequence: CASSLGTSGRTTDTQYF. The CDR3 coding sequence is TGCGCCAGCAGCTTGGGGACTAGCGGGAGGACCACAGATACGCAGTATTTT.

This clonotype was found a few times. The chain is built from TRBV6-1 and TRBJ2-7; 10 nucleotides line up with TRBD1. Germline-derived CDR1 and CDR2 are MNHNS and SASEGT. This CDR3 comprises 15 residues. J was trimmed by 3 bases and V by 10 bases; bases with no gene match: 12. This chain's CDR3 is CAILFRDRGFYEQYF. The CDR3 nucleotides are TGTGCCATCCTCTTTCGGGACAGGGGATTCTACGAGCAGTACTTC.

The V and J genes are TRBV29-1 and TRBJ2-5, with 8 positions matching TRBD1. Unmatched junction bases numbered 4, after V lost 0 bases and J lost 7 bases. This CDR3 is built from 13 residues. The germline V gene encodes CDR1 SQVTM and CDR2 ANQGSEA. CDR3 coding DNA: TGCAGCGTTGAAGATTCTACAGGGGGGACCCAGTACTTC. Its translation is CSVEDSTGGTQYF.

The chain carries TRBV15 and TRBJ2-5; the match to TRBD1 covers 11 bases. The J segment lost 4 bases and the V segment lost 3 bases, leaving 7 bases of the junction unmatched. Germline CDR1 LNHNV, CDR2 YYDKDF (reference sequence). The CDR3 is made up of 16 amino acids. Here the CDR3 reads CATSSLFGTGGETQYF. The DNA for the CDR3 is TGTGCCACCAGCAGTCTCTTCGGGACAGGGGGAGAGACCCAGTACTTC.

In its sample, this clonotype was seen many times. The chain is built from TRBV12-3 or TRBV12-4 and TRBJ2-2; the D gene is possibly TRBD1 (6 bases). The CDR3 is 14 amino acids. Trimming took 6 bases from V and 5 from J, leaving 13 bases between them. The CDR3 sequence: CASSYRDVTGELFF. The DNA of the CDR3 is TGTGCCAGCAGCTACAGGGATGTGACCGGGGAGCTGTTTTTT.

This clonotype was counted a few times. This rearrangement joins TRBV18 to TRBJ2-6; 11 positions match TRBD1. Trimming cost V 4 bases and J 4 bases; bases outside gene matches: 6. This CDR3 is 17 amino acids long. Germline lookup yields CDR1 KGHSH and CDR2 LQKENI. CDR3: CASSLRDRGVGANVLTF. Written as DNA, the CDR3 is TGTGCCAGCTCACTCCGGGACAGGGGGGTCGGGGCCAACGTCCTGACTTTC.

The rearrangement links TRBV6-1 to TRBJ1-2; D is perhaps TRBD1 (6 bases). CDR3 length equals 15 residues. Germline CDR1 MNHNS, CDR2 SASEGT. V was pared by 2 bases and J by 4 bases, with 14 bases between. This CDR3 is CASSERATGSYGYTF. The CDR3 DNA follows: TGTGCCAGCAGTGAAAGAGCGACAGGAAGCTATGGCTACACCTTC.

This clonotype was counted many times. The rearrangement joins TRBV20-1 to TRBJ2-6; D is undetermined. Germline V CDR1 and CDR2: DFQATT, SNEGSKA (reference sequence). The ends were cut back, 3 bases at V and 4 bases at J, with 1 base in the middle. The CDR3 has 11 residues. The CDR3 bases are TGCAGTGCTAGGGGGGCCAACGTCCTGACTTTC. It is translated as CSARGANVLTF.

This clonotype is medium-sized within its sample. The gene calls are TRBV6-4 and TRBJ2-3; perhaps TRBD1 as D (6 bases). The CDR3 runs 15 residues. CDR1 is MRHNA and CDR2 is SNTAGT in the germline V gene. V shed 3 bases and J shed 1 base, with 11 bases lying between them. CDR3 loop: CASSEGAGGTDTQYF. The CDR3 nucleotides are TGTGCCAGCAGTGAAGGGGCAGGGGGCACAGATACGCAGTATTTT.

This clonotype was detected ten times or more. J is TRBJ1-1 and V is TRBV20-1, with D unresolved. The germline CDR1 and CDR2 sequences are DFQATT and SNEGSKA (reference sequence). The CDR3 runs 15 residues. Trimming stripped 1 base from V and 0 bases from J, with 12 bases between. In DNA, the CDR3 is TGCAGTGCTAGAGTTATATTGGAGATGAACACTGAAGCTTTCTTT. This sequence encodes CSARVILEMNTEAFF.

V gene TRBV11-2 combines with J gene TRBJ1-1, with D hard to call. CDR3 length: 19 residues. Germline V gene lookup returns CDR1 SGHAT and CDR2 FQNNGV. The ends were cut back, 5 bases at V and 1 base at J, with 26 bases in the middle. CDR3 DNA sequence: TGTGCCAGCAGCCCCGATTACATCCGGGCCCCAGCTACGAACACTGAAGCTTTCTTT. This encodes CASSPDYIRAPATNTEAFF.

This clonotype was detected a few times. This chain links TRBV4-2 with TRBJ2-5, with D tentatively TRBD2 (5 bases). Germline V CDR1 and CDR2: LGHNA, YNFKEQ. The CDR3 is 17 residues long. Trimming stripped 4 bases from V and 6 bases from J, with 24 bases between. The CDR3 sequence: CASSLERTSGSGKTQYF. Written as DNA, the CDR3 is TGTGCCAGCAGCCTCGAACGGACCAGCGGCTCCGGCAAGACCCAGTACTTC.

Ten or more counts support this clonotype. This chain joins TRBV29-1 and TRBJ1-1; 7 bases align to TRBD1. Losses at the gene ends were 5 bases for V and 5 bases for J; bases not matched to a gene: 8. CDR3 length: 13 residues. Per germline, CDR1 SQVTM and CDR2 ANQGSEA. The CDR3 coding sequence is TGCAGCGTTATGAGGGGGCTGGAGACTGAAGCTTTCTTT. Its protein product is CSVMRGLETEAFF.

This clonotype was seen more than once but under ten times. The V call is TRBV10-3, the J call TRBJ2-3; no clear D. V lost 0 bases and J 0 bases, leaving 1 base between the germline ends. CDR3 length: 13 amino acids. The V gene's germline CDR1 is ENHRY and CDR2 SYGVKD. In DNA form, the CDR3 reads TGTGCCATCAGTGAGTCAAGCACAGATACGCAGTATTTT. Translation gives CAISESSTDTQYF.

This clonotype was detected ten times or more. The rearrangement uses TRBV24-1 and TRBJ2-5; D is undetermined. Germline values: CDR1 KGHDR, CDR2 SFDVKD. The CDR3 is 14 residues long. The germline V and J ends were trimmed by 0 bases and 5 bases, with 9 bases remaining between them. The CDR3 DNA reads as TGTGCCACCAGTGATTTGTCCGGCGATGAGACCCAGTACTTC. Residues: CATSDLSGDETQYF.

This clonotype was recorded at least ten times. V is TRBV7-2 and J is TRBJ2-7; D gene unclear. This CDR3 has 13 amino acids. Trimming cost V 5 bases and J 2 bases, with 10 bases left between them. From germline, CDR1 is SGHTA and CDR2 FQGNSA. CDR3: CASSAQSAYEQYF. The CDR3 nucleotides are TGTGCCAGCAGCGCCCAATCGGCCTACGAGCAGTACTTC.

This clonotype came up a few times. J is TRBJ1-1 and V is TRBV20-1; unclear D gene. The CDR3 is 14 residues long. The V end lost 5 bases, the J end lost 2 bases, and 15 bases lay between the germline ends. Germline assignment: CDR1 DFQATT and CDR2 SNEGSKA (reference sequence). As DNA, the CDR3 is TGCAGTGCTCATTGGATCGGAGATAACACTGAAGCTTTCTTT. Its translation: CSAHWIGDNTEAFF.